This T cell receptor (beta chain) is drawn from a study of blood T cell repertoires in COVID-19. Study in general: T cells, B-cell-depleted T cells, or PBMCs provided the cDNA or gDNA that served as material.

V lost 3 bases to trimming and J lost 6 bases, with 17 bases between them. The CDR3 contains 15 residues. From germline, CDR1 is MNHNS and CDR2 SASEGT. Clones were read by immunoSEQ multiplex PCR, and TCRdb kept only the in-frame ones, dropping some. The repertoire holds 250,000 to 350,000 clones, about 92% seen once, with about a fifth in the top ten. Across about two dozen US areas, participants ranged in age from 18 to 89 years. The study assigned cohorts using participant-reported clinical history. Resolution of symptoms, clearance, or two negative PCRs was present in recovered Cohort 3 donors. Sequenced: PBMCs or T cells enriched from blood (not recorded which). The sequence was obtained from a woman aged 25-40 years who had recovered from COVID-19. The V gene is TRBV6-1, the J gene TRBJ1-1, with D unclear. The CDR3 DNA sequence: TGTGCCAGCAGTGATTCTCTCTGGGAGAAGTCTGAAGCTTTCTTT. Encoded protein: CASSDSLWEKSEAFF.